This T cell receptor (beta chain) was recovered during a study of patients and donors after allogeneic stem cell transplantation. This clonotype was recorded a few times. TCRdb re-analysed the RT-PCR reads in MiXCR, keeping a single row per CDR3 protein. The sample yields about 960,000 distinct CDR3 sequences, roughly 18% seen once. The germline CDR1 and CDR2 sequences are SGHTA and FQGNSA. V shed 2 bases and J 6 bases; nucleotides not matched to a gene: 3. The CDR3 spans 15 residues. The chain couples TRBV7-2 to TRBJ2-2; 10 bases are a match to TRBD2. Sequencing was carried out using blood, either unsorted or a sorted T cell fraction (not recorded which). The clonotype was recovered from a human donor who was either an allogeneic HSCT recipient or a stem cell or donor lymphocyte infusion donor (not recorded which). It is not recorded whose cells these are; they may come from a transplant donor. The CDR3 reads CASSLLGTSAGELFF. The CDR3 DNA sequence: TGTGCCAGCAGCTTATTGGGGACTAGCGCCGGGGAGCTGTTTTTT.